This T cell receptor beta chain stems from a study of T cell changes during pregnancy in multiple sclerosis. Germline lookup yields CDR1 MDHEN and CDR2 SYDVKM. V lost 8 bases to trimming and J lost 7 bases; unmatched junction nucleotides: 11. The CDR3 has 14 residues. Data came from immunoSEQ multiplex PCR; TCRdb stores just in-frame clones and leaves some out. In the table there are about 36,000 clones, roughly 87% of which are singletons. This clone appeared a few times. This chain links TRBV28 with TRBJ2-3, with 8 bases fitting TRBD2. Sequenced here: CD4+ T cells from peripheral blood mononuclear cells, sampled after pregnancy. The clonotype comes from a female donor in good health, enrolled as a control in a pregnancy study. In DNA, the CDR3 is TGTGCCAGCCCTCCCCTAGCGGGTACCCATACGCAGTATTTT. Translated, it gives CASPPLAGTHTQYF.